This T cell receptor (beta chain) was captured in a study of identical twins. There are a few counts of this clonotype. Germline CDR1 reads LGHDT; CDR2 reads YNNKEL (reference sequence). V lost 2 bases and J 2 bases, leaving 7 bases between the germline ends. The CDR3 covers 13 residues. TCRdb reanalysed the 5' RACE reads using MiXCR and keeps one entry per CDR3 protein. The sample shows about 240,000 distinct CDR3 sequences, 7.5% of them seen only once. These same data were also listed under a study on yellow fever vaccine responses in identical twins.

Sequenced input: CD8+ T cells sorted from blood. V is TRBV3-1 and J is TRBJ2-7, with a tentative D call TRBD1 (5 bases). The source is a woman aged 18-29 years in good health. CDR3 sequence (DNA): TGTGCCAGCAGCCAAAAGACAGCCTACGAGCAGTACTTC. It encodes CASSQKTAYEQYF.